This T cell receptor beta chain is from a study of identical twins. Regarding the study as a whole: Compared with unrelated sharing, twin-shared out-of-frame alpha sequences had more low-probability sequences.

This clonotype was seen repeatedly, ten times or more. What it binds is not known. TCRdb analysed the 5' RACE reads with MiXCR anew, one entry per CDR3 protein. The sample includes 450,000 to 600,000 distinct CDR3 sequences, approximately 20% seen only once; the top ten take 0.45% to 0.5%. The sample was also reused in another study, on yellow fever vaccine responses in identical twins.

Sequencing input: CD4+ T cells sorted from blood. The clonotype was recovered from a woman under 30 in good health.

The chain's CDR3 is CASSPTGWQPQHF. The CDR3 DNA is TGTGCCAGCAGTCCGACAGGGTGGCAGCCCCAGCATTTT. The chain joins TRBV12-3 or TRBV12-4 to TRBJ1-5; 7 bases are a match to TRBD1. The V and J ends lost 5 bases and 7 bases, in that order; junction bases with no gene match: 5. This CDR3 has 13 residues.